A selection of T cell receptor beta chains follows, all from one sample in a study of shared clonotypes between healthy human individuals. Only in-frame clones appear in the TCRdb table, and some are missing; sequencing was by immunoSEQ multiplex PCR. The sample lists approximately 1.5 million clones, 95% to 99% occurring once. Specimen: naive CD4+ T cells sorted from blood. The receptor source for this set is a man aged 30 to 39 in good health. Both conserved end residues are part of each CDR3. A D gene is named only where the DNA matches it firmly. The size entry is marked missing in some rows and otherwise reads once, few, many or a size class.

once	TRBV28	TRBJ2-1	.	CASSLRENGNEQFF	TGTGCCAGCAGTTTGAGGGAGAACGGCAATGAGCAGTTCTTC
.	TRBV11-3	TRBJ2-2	TRBD1	CASSLAPGGDGELFF	TGTGCCAGCAGCTTAGCGCCAGGGGGAGACGGGGAGCTGTTTTTT
.	TRBV7-9	TRBJ1-4	.	CASSFSEKLFF	TGTGCCAGCAGCTTTTCAGAAAAACTGTTTTTT
.	TRBV18	TRBJ2-1	.	CASQRVPYNEQFF	TGTGCCAGCCAGAGGGTACCCTACAATGAGCAGTTCTTC
.	TRBV5-1	TRBJ2-2	.	CASSLASSNTGELFF	TGCGCCAGCAGCTTGGCTAGTTCGAACACCGGGGAGCTGTTTTTT
.	TRBV15	TRBJ1-3	.	CATSRDAGGSGNTIYF	TGTGCCACCAGCAGAGATGCGGGGGGCTCTGGAAACACCATATATTTT
.	TRBV21-1	TRBJ2-2	.	CASSSRQGYTGELFF	TGTGCCAGCAGCAGTAGACAGGGATATACCGGGGAGCTGTTTTTT
.	TRBV13	TRBJ2-1	.	CASSSTTLEQFF	TGTGCCAGCAGCAGTACCACCCTTGAGCAGTTCTTC
.	TRBV18	TRBJ2-3	TRBD2	CASSLRDSGSADTQYF	TGTGCCAGCTCACTGCGGGATAGCGGGAGTGCAGATACGCAGTATTTT
.	TRBV5-4	TRBJ2-1	TRBD2	CASSLGLAGAAFF	TGTGCCAGCAGCCTTGGACTAGCGGGAGCGGCGTTCTTC
.	TRBV5-6	TRBJ2-7	TRBD1	CASSPPGQGGFYEQYF	TGTGCCAGCAGCCCACCGGGACAGGGAGGATTCTACGAGCAGTACTTC
.	TRBV11-2	TRBJ1-1	.	CASSRRVYTEAFF	TGTGCCAGCAGCCGCAGGGTCTACACTGAAGCTTTCTTT
.	TRBV23-1	TRBJ1-3	.	CASSQSEDRLSGNTIYF	TGCGCCAGCAGTCAATCGGAGGACCGTCTCTCTGGAAACACCATATATTTT
.	TRBV28	TRBJ1-5	.	CASSLFRQGISQPQHF	TGTGCCAGCAGTTTATTTCGGCAGGGGATCAGTCAGCCCCAGCATTTT
.	TRBV18	TRBJ2-2	TRBD1	CASSPTGDNTGELFF	TGTGCCAGCTCACCGACAGGGGACAACACCGGGGAGCTGTTTTTT
once	TRBV2	TRBJ2-5	.	CASSSDGWETQYF	TGTGCCAGCAGTTCCGATGGGTGGGAGACCCAGTACTTC
.	TRBV5-1	TRBJ2-5	.	CASSFGSDQETQYF	TGCGCCAGCAGCTTTGGTAGCGATCAAGAGACCCAGTACTTC
.	TRBV11-2	TRBJ2-7	.	CASSRGGGSASYEQYF	TGTGCCAGCAGCAGGGGGGGTGGTAGCGCCTCCTACGAGCAGTACTTC
.	TRBV10-1	TRBJ2-5	.	CAPSGSQETQYF	TGCGCTCCTTCCGGCAGCCAAGAGACCCAGTACTTC
.	TRBV11-2	TRBJ2-1	.	CASSLLGVTFTGNNEQFF	TGTGCCAGCAGCTTACTGGGGGTGACGTTTACGGGCAACAATGAGCAGTTCTTC
.	TRBV19	TRBJ1-1	.	CASSIEGGWIEAFF	TGTGCCAGTAGTATAGAAGGGGGGTGGATTGAAGCTTTCTTT
.	TRBV10-1	TRBJ2-1	.	CASSEAAGGSYNEQFF	TGCGCCAGCAGTGAGGCGGCAGGCGGCTCCTACAATGAGCAGTTCTTC
.	TRBV15	TRBJ1-3	.	CATSWAGSSGNTIYF	TGTGCCACCAGCTGGGCAGGTTCCTCTGGAAACACCATATATTTT
.	TRBV6-6	TRBJ1-1	.	CASNQDTEAFF	TGTGCCAGCAATCAGGACACTGAAGCTTTCTTT
.	TRBV15	TRBJ1-5	.	CATSGGAIQPQHF	TGTGCCACCAGCGGGGGGGCGATTCAGCCCCAGCATTTT
.	TRBV12-5	TRBJ1-1	.	CASGLVLDSLNTEAFF	TGTGCTAGTGGTTTGGTACTCGACAGCTTGAACACTGAAGCTTTCTTT
.	TRBV7-8	TRBJ2-2	.	CASRTSVHSTGELFF	TGTGCCAGCAGAACTAGTGTCCATTCCACCGGGGAGCTGTTTTTT
.	TRBV5-1	TRBJ2-3	.	CASSLEGGFGADTQYF	TGCGCCAGCAGCTTGGAGGGCGGATTCGGTGCAGATACGCAGTATTTT
.	TRBV14	TRBJ1-5	.	CASTAWSNQPQHF	TGTGCCAGCACCGCCTGGAGCAATCAGCCCCAGCATTTT
.	TRBV6-5	TRBJ1-3	.	CASSKGLFSGNTIYF	TGTGCCAGCAGCAAAGGACTTTTCTCTGGAAACACCATATATTTT
once	TRBV25-1	TRBJ2-2	TRBD2	CASSEEVGRPGELFF	TGTGCCAGCAGTGAGGAGGTCGGGAGGCCCGGGGAGCTGTTTTTT
few	TRBV19	TRBJ2-7	.	CASSNSYEQYF	TGTGCCAGTAGTAACTCCTACGAGCAGTACTTC
.	TRBV7-9	TRBJ2-3	.	CASSFRQAASTDTQYF	TGTGCCAGCAGCTTTCGACAGGCCGCTAGCACAGATACGCAGTATTTT
.	TRBV29-1	TRBJ2-1	.	CSAKGVDSSYNEQFF	TGCAGCGCCAAGGGGGTGGACAGCTCCTACAATGAGCAGTTCTTC
.	TRBV5-4	TRBJ2-7	.	CASSLSTGYEQYF	TGTGCCAGCAGCTTGTCAACTGGCTACGAGCAGTACTTC
.	TRBV5-1	TRBJ2-4	.	CASGQGDTKNIQYF	TGCGCCAGCGGTCAAGGGGACACCAAAAACATTCAGTACTTC
.	TRBV19	TRBJ1-2	TRBD1	CASSPGGRDYGYTF	TGTGCCAGTAGTCCAGGGGGTCGGGACTATGGCTACACCTTC
.	TRBV7-2	TRBJ2-3	.	CASSSNSSPDTQYF	TGTGCCAGCAGCTCAAACTCCTCCCCAGATACGCAGTATTTT
.	TRBV25-1	TRBJ2-2	.	CASRGAGRSNTGELFF	TGTGCCAGCCGGGGGGCGGGACGCTCGAACACCGGGGAGCTGTTTTTT
.	TRBV10-3	TRBJ2-5	TRBD1	CAISNHLGTAQETQYF	TGTGCCATCAGCAATCATCTGGGGACAGCTCAAGAGACCCAGTACTTC
.	TRBV10-3	TRBJ1-3	.	CAISEWQNSGNTIYF	TGTGCCATCAGTGAGTGGCAGAACTCTGGAAACACCATATATTTT
once	TRBV7-7	TRBJ1-4	TRBD1	CASSVAWDSEKLFF	TGTGCTAGCAGCGTTGCCTGGGACAGTGAAAAACTGTTTTTT
.	TRBV4-1	TRBJ2-5	TRBD2	CASSQTSGLRETQYF	TGCGCCAGCAGCCAAACTAGCGGACTACGAGAGACCCAGTACTTC
once	TRBV27	TRBJ2-1	.	CASRPPGSYEQFF	TGTGCCAGCAGACCGCCAGGGAGCTATGAGCAGTTCTTC
.	TRBV7-9	TRBJ2-4	TRBD1	CARSGTENIQYF	TGTGCCAGGTCGGGGACAGAAAACATTCAGTACTTC
.	TRBV2	TRBJ1-5	.	CASSVRDNQPQHF	TGTGCCAGCAGTGTCAGGGACAATCAGCCCCAGCATTTT
.	TRBV5-1	TRBJ2-5	TRBD1	CASPKTGTGEETQYF	TGCGCCAGTCCGAAAACCGGGACAGGGGAAGAGACCCAGTACTTC
.	TRBV9	TRBJ1-2	.	CASSVGPALNGYTF	TGTGCCAGCAGCGTAGGGCCAGCTCTCAATGGCTACACCTTC
.	TRBV7-7	TRBJ2-7	TRBD1	CASSQGQGGEQYF	TGTGCTAGCAGCCAGGGACAGGGAGGCGAGCAGTACTTC
once	TRBV18	TRBJ2-1	.	CASSPPGTTYNEQFF	TGTGCCAGCTCACCTCCCGGGACAACCTACAATGAGCAGTTCTTC
.	TRBV7-2	TRBJ2-7	.	CASSLEGAPVSYEQYF	TGTGCCAGCAGCTTAGAGGGAGCGCCTGTGTCCTACGAGCAGTACTTC
.	TRBV25-1	TRBJ2-7	.	CARALGRRGPYEQYF	TGTGCCAGGGCTCTCGGTCGAAGGGGCCCCTACGAGCAGTACTTC
few	TRBV18	TRBJ2-2	.	CASSPATTGELFF	TGTGCCAGCTCACCTGCGACGACCGGGGAGCTGTTTTTT
.	TRBV7-2	TRBJ1-5	TRBD1	CASSLTTGGGQPQHF	TGTGCCAGCAGCTTGACGACAGGGGGCGGACAGCCCCAGCATTTT
.	TRBV27	TRBJ2-5	TRBD2	CASSLTSGREETQYF	TGTGCCAGCAGTTTAACTAGCGGGAGGGAAGAGACCCAGTACTTC
.	TRBV28	TRBJ2-3	.	CASSPLAIGTDTQYF	TGTGCCAGCAGTCCTCTAGCGATAGGCACAGATACGCAGTATTTT
.	TRBV7-9	TRBJ1-5	TRBD1	CASSPTGDQPQHF	TGTGCCAGCAGTCCAACAGGGGACCAGCCCCAGCATTTT
.	TRBV7-6	TRBJ2-1	TRBD1	CASSFAYRGSYNEQFF	TGTGCCAGCAGCTTCGCTTACAGGGGTTCCTACAATGAGCAGTTCTTC
.	TRBV6-5	TRBJ2-1	.	CASSYPGHNEQFF	TGTGCCAGCAGTTACCCAGGGCACAATGAGCAGTTCTTC